Listed here are 20 T cell receptor beta chains from one sample, sequenced in a study of beta chain features in type 1 diabetes. Expressed TCRB transcripts were sequenced because the entire RNA isolate underwent reverse transcription. Some clones are missing from TCRdb's copy, which holds only in-frame ones; the method was immunoSEQ multiplex PCR. The top ten hold about 0.034% of the sample, which has roughly 370,000 clones, about 15% seen once. The sequencing input was naive CD4+ T cells from blood. The receptors here all came from a man between 25 and 39 years old in good health.

The chain links TRBV27 to TRBJ1-2, with D tentatively TRBD1 (5 bases). The CDR3 totals 13 residues. The V end lost 3 bases, the J end lost 7 bases, and 12 bases lay between the germline ends. The germline V gene encodes CDR1 MNHEY and CDR2 SMNVEV (reference sequence). As DNA, the CDR3 is TGTGCCAGCAGTTTGGTGGCAGGGCTTGGCTACACCTTC. Encoded protein: CASSLVAGLGYTF.

The chain links TRBV5-1 to TRBJ1-3; D remains ambiguous. Trimming removed 4 bases from V and 0 bases from J, with 8 bases in between. The CDR3 has 14 residues. Germline CDR1 is SGHRS and CDR2 is YFSETQ. The CDR3 protein is CASSGANSGNTIYF. In DNA form, the CDR3 reads TGCGCCAGCAGCGGCGCGAACTCTGGAAACACCATATATTTT. The whole variable domain, filled in from reference TRBV5-1 and TRBJ1-3, reads KAGVTQTPRYLIKTRGQQVTLSCSPISGHRSVSWYQQTPGQGLQFLFEYFSETQRNKGNFPGRFSGRQFSNSRSEMNVSTLELGDSALYLCASSGANSGNTIYFGEGSWLTVV.

This clone has only a few counts. The chain uses TRBV4-3 and TRBJ2-1; 7 nucleotides align to TRBD2. Germline CDR1 reads LGHNA; CDR2 reads YSLEER. This CDR3 has 17 amino acids. V shed 1 base, J shed 4 bases, and the junction held 10 bases outside the gene matches. The CDR3 DNA sequence: TGCGCCAGCAGCCAAGCCCGTGGGCTAGCGGTATACAATGAGCAGTTCTTC. Translated: CASSQARGLAVYNEQFF.

This clone was picked up a small number of times. The chain couples TRBV4-1 to TRBJ2-5; 8 bases are a match to TRBD1. V lost 3 bases, J lost 5 bases, and 5 bases stayed unmatched. Germline values: CDR1 MGHRA, CDR2 YSYEKL. The CDR3 has 14 residues. CDR3 sequence: CASSQGQASETQYF. In nucleotides, the CDR3 is TGCGCCAGCAGCCAGGGACAGGCTTCCGAGACCCAGTACTTC.

The chain joins TRBV7-7 to TRBJ1-1; D is undetermined. Germline V CDR1 and CDR2: SSHAT, FNYEAQ (reference sequence). V lost 2 bases and J lost 1, with 5 bases in between. The CDR3 totals 13 residues. The CDR3 DNA sequence: TGTGCCAGCAGCTTAACCTCGAACACTGAAGCTTTCTTT. Protein sequence: CASSLTSNTEAFF.

The rearrangement links TRBV7-6 to TRBJ2-7; 12 bases agree with TRBD2. Germline CDR1 is SGHVS and CDR2 is FNYEAQ. Trimming cost V 5 bases and J 6 bases; bases outside gene matches: 11. This CDR3 has 16 amino acids. CDR3 sequence (DNA): TGTGCCAGCAGCGTTGGCGATCTAGCGGGAGGGTTCGAGCAGTACGTC. This codes for CASSVGDLAGGFEQYV.

The CDR3 region is CASSKETGAYEQYF. The CDR3 region has the DNA TGTGCCAGCAGCAAGGAAACTGGTGCCTACGAGCAGTACTTC. V is TRBV7-2 and J is TRBJ2-7; D is ambiguous. Germline V gene data show CDR1 as SGHTA and CDR2 as FQGNSA. The CDR3 sequence is 14 residues long. V was cut by 5 bases and J by 2 bases, with 13 bases left in between.

This clone was seen only a few times. The genes are TRBV14 and TRBJ2-1, with D hard to call. Looked up from germline, CDR1 is SGHDN and CDR2 is FVKESK. Deletions cut 0 bases from V and 6 bases from J, with 15 bases between. The CDR3 runs 16 residues. CDR3 protein: CASSQDPIAPLNEQFF. CDR3 DNA: TGTGCCAGCAGCCAAGATCCGATAGCTCCTCTCAATGAGCAGTTCTTC.

The chain has TRBV19 and TRBJ2-1; 11 bases align to TRBD2. Germline CDR1 reads LNHDA; CDR2 reads SQIVND (reference sequence). The CDR3 has 14 residues. V gave up 5 bases and J gave up 5 bases; unmatched junction bases: 2. CDR3 bases: TGTGCCAGTAGTTTGGGACTAGCGGACAATGAGCAGTTCTTC. It codes for CASSLGLADNEQFF. The complete variable domain, with remaining parts taken from reference TRBV19 and TRBJ2-1, reads DGGITQSPKYLFRKEGQNVTLSCEQNLNHDAMYWYRQDPGQGLRLIYYSQIVNDFQKGDIAEGYSVSREKKESFPLTVTSAQKNPTAFYLCASSLGLADNEQFFGPGTRLTVL.

This clone was found a few times. The chain combines TRBV25-1 with TRBJ1-1; D not certain. The CDR3 extends over 15 amino acids. The germline V and J ends were trimmed by 5 bases and 3 bases, with 16 bases remaining between them. Germline CDR1 is MGHDK and CDR2 is SYGVNS. CDR3 region: CASSPLALGYTEAFF. CDR3 bases: TGTGCCAGCAGTCCCCTGGCCTTAGGTTACACTGAAGCTTTCTTT.

This chain connects TRBV11-1 to TRBJ2-1, with 14 positions matching TRBD2. In germline, CDR1 is SGHAT, CDR2 FQDESV (reference sequence). CDR3 size: 19 residues. After removal of 0 bases from V and 9 bases from J, the junction contained 13 bases not matched to a gene. The CDR3 nucleotides read TGTGCCAGCAGCTTAGCAACGTCAGGGACTAGCGGGAGAACGGGTGAGCAGTTCTTC. Amino acids: CASSLATSGTSGRTGEQFF.

The rearrangement joins TRBV28 to TRBJ2-1, with D perhaps given as TRBD1 or TRBD2 (5 bases each). The CDR3 sequence is 19 residues long. Trimming cost V 2 bases and J 4 bases, with 24 bases left between them. Germline V lookup: CDR1 MDHEN, CDR2 SYDVKM. The CDR3 coding sequence is TGTGCCAGCAGTTTAAAGGCCCTCGGCCAAAAAGGGGAGTACAATGAGCAGTTCTTC. Amino acid sequence: CASSLKALGQKGEYNEQFF.

V is TRBV14 and J is TRBJ2-7, with D uncertain. Germline CDR1 and CDR2: SGHDN and FVKESK. The CDR3 consists of 14 residues. V was shortened by 2 bases and J by 3 bases, with 11 bases between the two germline ends. CDR3: CASSQNFGDYEQYV. The CDR3 region has the DNA TGTGCCAGCAGCCAAAATTTCGGTGACTACGAGCAGTACGTC.

V usage is TRBV5-4 and J usage is TRBJ1-1; D gene unclear. The CDR3 is 14 amino acids. Germline CDR1 reads SGHNT; CDR2 reads YYREEE (reference sequence). Trimming stripped 0 bases from V and 5 bases from J, with 11 bases between. CDR3 amino acids: CASSLVDRRTEAFF. The CDR3 DNA is TGTGCCAGCAGCTTGGTAGATAGGCGGACTGAAGCTTTCTTT.

The chain is built from TRBV7-2 and TRBJ2-3; D is possibly TRBD2 (5 bases). Trimming shortened V by 2 bases and J by 4 bases, and 13 bases separated the two germline ends. Germline V gene lookup returns CDR1 SGHTA and CDR2 FQGNSA. This CDR3 is built from 15 residues. CDR3 protein: CASSLRGPAPDTQYF. CDR3 nucleotide sequence: TGTGCCAGCAGCTTACGCGGGCCCGCCCCAGATACGCAGTATTTT. Combining the CDR3 with reference TRBV7-2 and TRBJ2-3 gives the whole variable domain GAGVSQSPSNKVTEKGKDVELRCDPISGHTALYWYRQSLGQGLEFLIYFQGNSAPDKSGLPSDRFSAERTGGSVSTLTIQRTQQEDSAVYLCASSLRGPAPDTQYFGPGTRLTVL.

This clone was observed a few times. The chain carries TRBV6-5 and TRBJ1-6; unclear D gene. Germline values: CDR1 MNHEY, CDR2 SVGAGI. Trimming took off 5 bases at V and 6 bases at J, with 14 bases between the two ends. This CDR3 has 15 residues. CDR3 loop: CASSHWESGNSPLHF. CDR3 bases: TGTGCCAGCAGTCATTGGGAATCGGGTAATTCACCCCTCCACTTT.

The chain carries TRBV29-1 and TRBJ2-1; 8 nucleotides match TRBD2. V shed 6 bases and J 4 bases; nucleotides not matched to a gene: 8. The V gene's germline CDR1 is SQVTM and CDR2 ANQGSEA. This CDR3 has 14 residues. The CDR3 protein is CSVVAGPSYNEQFF. The DNA for the CDR3 is TGCAGCGTGGTAGCGGGGCCTAGTTACAATGAGCAGTTCTTC.

This clone was observed a few times. The chain couples TRBV7-2 to TRBJ2-1; 8 bases are shared with TRBD1. This CDR3 has 15 residues. The V gene end was trimmed by 6 bases and the J gene end by 4 bases; junction bases not matched to a gene: 8. Germline CDR1 and CDR2: SGHTA and FQGNSA. The CDR3 nucleotides are TGTGCCAGCAGGCTAAGGACAGGGATTTACAATGAGCAGTTCTTC. Its protein product is CASRLRTGIYNEQFF.

This chain joins TRBV7-2 and TRBJ2-3; 7 bases match TRBD2. J gave up 5 bases and V 5 bases, and 4 bases lay outside the gene matches. The CDR3 loop spans 13 amino acids. Germline loops: CDR1 SGHTA, CDR2 FQGNSA. CDR3 bases: TGTGCCAGCAGCCGGGACTACCGAGATACGCAGTATTTT. It codes for CASSRDYRDTQYF. Based on the CDR3 plus reference TRBV7-2 and TRBJ2-3, the full variable domain is GAGVSQSPSNKVTEKGKDVELRCDPISGHTALYWYRQSLGQGLEFLIYFQGNSAPDKSGLPSDRFSAERTGGSVSTLTIQRTQQEDSAVYLCASSRDYRDTQYFGPGTRLTVL.

This clone has more than one count but fewer than ten. The chain couples TRBV30 to TRBJ2-3; D remains unclear. Germline loops: CDR1 GTSNPN, CDR2 SVGIG (reference sequence). V was shortened by 2 bases and J by 0 bases, with 9 bases between the two germline ends. The CDR3 has 14 residues. As DNA, the CDR3 is TGTGCCTGGAGTAACGGTCGAAGCACAGATACGCAGTATTTT. This codes for CAWSNGRSTDTQYF.